This is a list of T cell receptor beta chains from one sample in a study of OX40 agonist ivuxolimab in advanced cancers. The method was immunoSEQ multiplex PCR; TCRdb's version includes in-frame clones alone and lacks a portion of them. The data contain tens of thousands of clones, roughly 86% of them seen just once; the ten biggest clones take up 2.8%. Sequenced material: CD4+ or CD8+ T cells sorted from blood, taken in a trial of the OX40 agonist ivuxolimab. These receptors were obtained from an adult with an advanced solid tumor such as melanoma, head and neck, liver or kidney cancer. CDR3s include the opening cysteine and the closing phenylalanine or tryptophan. The order of the fields is CDR3 protein, CDR3 DNA, D gene, J gene, V gene. The D gene is left open where the match is weak.

CDR3aa: CASTDSYQPQHF
CDR3nt: TGTGCCAGCACCGACAGCTATCAGCCCCAGCATTTT
d_gene: -
j_gene: TRBJ1-5
v_gene: TRBV18

CDR3aa: CASSPREGRGDGYTF
CDR3nt: TGTGCCAGCAGCCCTCGGGAGGGGCGCGGCGATGGCTACACCTTC
d_gene: -
j_gene: TRBJ1-2
v_gene: TRBV5-4

CDR3aa: CSAIYSETQYF
CDR3nt: TGCAGTGCCATCTATTCTGAGACCCAGTACTTC
d_gene: -
j_gene: TRBJ2-5
v_gene: TRBV20-1

CDR3aa: CAWTGYNEQFF
CDR3nt: TGTGCCTGGACAGGCTACAATGAGCAGTTCTTC
d_gene: -
j_gene: TRBJ2-1
v_gene: TRBV30

CDR3aa: CASSIGIETSTDTQYF
CDR3nt: TGTGCCAGCAGCATAGGAATCGAAACTAGCACAGATACGCAGTATTTT
d_gene: -
j_gene: TRBJ2-3
v_gene: TRBV7-9

CDR3aa: CASSLGGLRTGELFF
CDR3nt: TGCGCCAGCAGCCTTGGGGGACTTCGCACCGGGGAGCTGTTTTTT
d_gene: -
j_gene: TRBJ2-2
v_gene: TRBV5-1

CDR3aa: CATSRDRYGPDSYEQYF
CDR3nt: TGTGCCACCAGCAGAGACAGATACGGACCGGACTCCTACGAGCAGTACTTC
d_gene: -
j_gene: TRBJ2-7
v_gene: TRBV15

CDR3aa: CASSLAVAGGNTGELFF
CDR3nt: TGTGCCAGCAGCTTAGCGGTCGCGGGAGGGAACACCGGGGAGCTGTTTTTT
d_gene: TRBD2
j_gene: TRBJ2-2
v_gene: TRBV7-9

CDR3aa: CASSQDSRLYGYTF
CDR3nt: TGTGCCAGCAGCCAAGATAGTCGGCTCTATGGCTACACCTTC
d_gene: -
j_gene: TRBJ1-2
v_gene: TRBV14

CDR3aa: CASSLREGGRRMSSTDTQYF
CDR3nt: TGTGCCAGCAGTTTAAGAGAGGGCGGGAGGAGAATGAGCAGCACAGATACGCAGTATTTT
d_gene: TRBD2
j_gene: TRBJ2-3
v_gene: TRBV28

CDR3aa: CASSSAYSGNTIYF
CDR3nt: TGCGCCAGCAGTTCGGCATACTCTGGAAACACCATATATTTT
d_gene: -
j_gene: TRBJ1-3
v_gene: TRBV4-1

CDR3aa: CASSQAGLAANTGELFF
CDR3nt: TGCGCCAGCAGCCAAGCGGGACTAGCAGCGAACACCGGGGAGCTGTTTTTT
d_gene: TRBD2
j_gene: TRBJ2-2
v_gene: TRBV4-3

CDR3aa: CASSPGQGSDTQYF
CDR3nt: TGTGCCAGCAGCCCGGGACAGGGGTCAGATACGCAGTATTTT
d_gene: TRBD1
j_gene: TRBJ2-3
v_gene: TRBV7-3

CDR3aa: CASSAPGQGANYGYTF
CDR3nt: TGTGCCAGCAGTGCCCCGGGACAGGGTGCTAACTATGGCTACACCTTC
d_gene: TRBD1
j_gene: TRBJ1-2
v_gene: TRBV28

CDR3aa: CASSQLGNGANVLTF
CDR3nt: TGTGCCAGCAGCCAATTGGGGAATGGGGCCAACGTCCTGACTTTC
d_gene: -
j_gene: TRBJ2-6
v_gene: TRBV14

CDR3aa: CASRDASTNEKLFF
CDR3nt: TGCGCCAGCCGGGACGCCTCAACTAATGAAAAACTGTTTTTT
d_gene: -
j_gene: TRBJ1-4
v_gene: TRBV10-2

CDR3aa: CASSSGLAYEQYF
CDR3nt: TGCGCCAGCAGCTCGGGACTAGCGTACGAGCAGTACTTC
d_gene: TRBD2
j_gene: TRBJ2-7
v_gene: TRBV5-1

CDR3aa: CASSQFLEGQDFYEQYF
CDR3nt: TGCGCCAGCAGTCAGTTTCTTGAGGGACAGGACTTCTACGAGCAGTACTTC
d_gene: TRBD1
j_gene: TRBJ2-7
v_gene: TRBV23-1

CDR3aa: CASNAGGGYNEKLFF
CDR3nt: TGTGCCAGCAACGCAGGAGGGGGTTATAATGAAAAACTGTTTTTT
d_gene: -
j_gene: TRBJ1-4
v_gene: TRBV6-6